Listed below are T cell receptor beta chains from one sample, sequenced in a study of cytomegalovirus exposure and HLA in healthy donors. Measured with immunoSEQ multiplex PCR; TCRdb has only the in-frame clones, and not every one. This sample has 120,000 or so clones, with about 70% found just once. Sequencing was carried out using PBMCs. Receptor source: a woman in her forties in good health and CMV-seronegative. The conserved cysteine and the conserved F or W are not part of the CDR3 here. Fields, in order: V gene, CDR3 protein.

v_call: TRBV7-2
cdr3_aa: ASNKLDQETQY

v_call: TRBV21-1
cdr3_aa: PSSLTVYNYGYT

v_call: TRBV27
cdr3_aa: ASSFRMRELRYNEQF

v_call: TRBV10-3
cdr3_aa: AISEAGTSAYNEQF

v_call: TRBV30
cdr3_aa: AWTPRAGETQY

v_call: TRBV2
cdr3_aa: ASSARTSGSSYEQY

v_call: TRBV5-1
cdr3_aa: ASSLGRQGMLY

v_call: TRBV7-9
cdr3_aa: SSSSVSLRDRPYGYT

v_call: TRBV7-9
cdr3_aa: ASSFGENTEAF

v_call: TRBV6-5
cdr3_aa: ASSSGQGHPGPLF

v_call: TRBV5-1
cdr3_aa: ASSSTPDRGGEAF

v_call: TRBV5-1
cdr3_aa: ASSLGASGNTDTQY

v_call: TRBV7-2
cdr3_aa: ASSLRTRQETQY

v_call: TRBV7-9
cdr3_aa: ASSLTGDEQY

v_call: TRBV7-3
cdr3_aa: ASSLWGGKETQY

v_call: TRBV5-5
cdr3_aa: ASSLAGNYEQY

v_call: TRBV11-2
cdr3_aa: ASSPLRGSYNEQF

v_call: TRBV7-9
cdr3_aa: ASSRTGTGQTYEQY

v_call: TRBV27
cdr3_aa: ASRNPTGATEAF

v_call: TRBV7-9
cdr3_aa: ASRLAGGYEQY

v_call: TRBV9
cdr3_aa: ASRAGPLRDRDYEQY

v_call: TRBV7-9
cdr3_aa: SSSPLGLGYT

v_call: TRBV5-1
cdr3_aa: ASHRDRGNNEQF

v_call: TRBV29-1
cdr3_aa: SAPQGSGGETQY

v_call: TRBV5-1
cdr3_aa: ASSLAGSGQETQY

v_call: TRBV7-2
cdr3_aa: ASSLSGGKSYEQY

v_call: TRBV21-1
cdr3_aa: ASSTDRDSQY

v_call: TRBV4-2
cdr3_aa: ASSLASGGEDTQY

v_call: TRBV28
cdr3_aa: ASTAGSHLTYIPPSDTQY